These 28 T cell receptor beta chains were sequenced from one sample in a study of cytomegalovirus exposure and HLA in healthy donors (dated by TCRdb to about 2017). Libraries were constructed by the immunoSEQ multiplex PCR assay. For the multiplex PCR, a mixture combining 60 forward primers for TCR Vbeta segments and 13 reverse primers for TCR Jbeta segments was used. TCRdb retrieved this table from immuneACCESS and kept in-frame rearrangements only. Not all clones are present; in checked studies, unresolved V genes account for under half, and no reason is known for the remainder. Counted in this sample were about 140,000 clones; about four fifths of them appeared once. The ten largest clonotypes hold around 4.1% of the sample. The sequenced sample consisted of PBMCs. Source of these receptors: a man in his forties or fifties in good health and CMV-seropositive.

The V and J genes are TRBV6-1 and TRBJ2-5, with D hard to call. Germline V gene sequence: CDR1 MNHNS, CDR2 SASEGT. The CDR3 runs to 12 residues. With 7 bases removed from V and 5 bases from J, the gap between germline ends came to 11 bases. Written as DNA, the CDR3 is TGTGCCAGCACTTCAGGCTGGGAGACCCAGTACTTC. Translation: CASTSGWETQYF.

V and J are TRBV5-6 and TRBJ1-4, with D uncertain. The CDR3 is 15 amino acids. Germline V CDR1 and CDR2: SGHDT, YYEEEE. V lost 2 bases and J 0 bases, leaving 8 bases between the germline ends. CDR3 amino acids: CASSLTTATNEKLFF. CDR3 bases: TGTGCCAGCAGCTTAACCACTGCAACTAATGAAAAACTGTTTTTT.

In DNA form, the CDR3 reads TGTGCCAGCAGTGACTCAGGACTTCCCAATGAGCAGTTCTTC. As protein: CASSDSGLPNEQFF. J is TRBJ2-1 and V is TRBV6-4; the D gene is possibly TRBD2 (5 bases). Germline CDR1 and CDR2: MRHNA and SNTAGT. This CDR3 spans 14 amino acids. V was clipped by 0 bases and J by 6 bases, with 9 bases between them.

This clone was detected only once. V is TRBV9 and J is TRBJ2-3, with TRBD2 as a possible D gene (6 bases). Germline V gene data show CDR1 as SGDLS and CDR2 as YYNGEE. The CDR3 sequence is 15 residues long. V lost 1 base and J 0 bases, leaving 9 bases between the germline ends. CDR3 DNA: TGTGCCAGCAGCGTACGTGGGAGGAGCACAGATACGCAGTATTTT. It is translated as CASSVRGRSTDTQYF.

This chain uses TRBV10-1 with TRBJ2-7; 7 nucleotides match TRBD1. V was clipped by 3 bases and J by 1 base; unmatched bases: 0. The CDR3 runs to 13 residues. Germline V gene lookup returns CDR1 WNHNN and CDR2 SYGVQD (reference sequence). The CDR3 loop is CASSEQGSYEQYF. The CDR3 coding sequence is TGCGCCAGCAGTGAACAGGGGTCCTACGAGCAGTACTTC.

This chain joins TRBV5-1 and TRBJ2-1, with unresolved D. Germline assignment: CDR1 SGHRS and CDR2 YFSETQ. Trimming shortened V by 0 bases and J by 8 bases, and 6 bases separated the two germline ends. The CDR3 runs to 12 residues. This CDR3 reads CASSLAAHEQFF. Written as DNA, the CDR3 is TGCGCCAGCAGCTTGGCAGCGCATGAGCAGTTCTTC.

This clone was seen only once. The chain has TRBV6-5 and TRBJ2-5, with a possible D match to TRBD1 (6 bases). Germline lookup yields CDR1 MNHEY and CDR2 SVGAGI. The length of the CDR3 is 14 residues. Trimming removed 6 bases at V and 5 bases at J, with 16 bases between. The CDR3 loop reads CASRDHGGPETQYF. The DNA for the CDR3 is TGTGCCAGCAGGGACCATGGGGGCCCGGAGACCCAGTACTTC.

This sequence joins TRBV9 and TRBJ2-3; 7 bases agree with TRBD1. V trimming: 0 bases; J trimming: 4 bases; junction bases outside the gene matches: 5. CDR3 length: 15 residues. The germline gives CDR1 SGDLS, CDR2 YYNGEE. The CDR3 is CASSVEGGRADTQYF. The CDR3 nucleotides read TGTGCCAGCAGCGTAGAAGGGGGCCGGGCAGATACGCAGTATTTT.

The chain joins TRBV5-7 to TRBJ2-3, with TRBD2 matching over 14 bases. TRBV5-7 is an open reading frame whose function is uncertain. The CDR3 loop spans 18 amino acids. V trimming: 7 bases; J trimming: 4 bases; junction bases outside the gene matches: 14. The CDR3 DNA sequence: TGTGCCAGCGGCGGGACTAGCGGGGGCATAAGAGGGGCAGATACGCAGTATTTT. Protein sequence: CASGGTSGGIRGADTQYF.

V usage is TRBV11-3 and J usage is TRBJ1-2, with no clear D. The CDR3 consists of 14 residues. Germline V CDR1 and CDR2: SGHNT, YENEEA. Trimming cost V 8 bases and J 5 bases, with 18 bases left between them. The chain's CDR3 is CASGPDPIQYGYTF. CDR3 nucleotide sequence: TGTGCCAGCGGGCCAGATCCGATACAGTATGGCTACACCTTC.

The table lists this clone with a count of one. The genes are TRBV25-1 and TRBJ2-7, with 7 bases matching TRBD1. With V trimmed by 3 bases and J by 0 bases, 8 bases remained unmatched. Germline CDR1 is MGHDK and CDR2 is SYGVNS. This CDR3 contains 16 residues. CDR3 region: CASSDLGQTSSYEQYF. CDR3 DNA: TGTGCCAGCAGTGACTTGGGACAGACAAGCTCCTACGAGCAGTACTTC.

The rearrangement links TRBV11-2 to TRBJ2-1; 7 bases map to TRBD1. Germline V lookup: CDR1 SGHAT, CDR2 FQNNGV. CDR3 length: 13 residues. Losses at the gene ends were 4 bases for V and 6 bases for J; bases not matched to a gene: 3. CDR3 residues: CASSWGQFNEQFF. The CDR3 DNA reads as TGTGCCAGCAGCTGGGGACAGTTCAATGAGCAGTTCTTC. Full variable domain (outside the CDR3, taken from reference TRBV11-2 and TRBJ2-1): EAGVAQSPRYKIIEKRQSVAFWCNPISGHATLYWYQQILGQGPKLLIQFQNNGVVDDSQLPKDRFSAERLKGVDSTLKIQPAKLEDSAVYLCASSWGQFNEQFFGPGTRLTVL.

CDR3 sequence: CASNMGQQNQPQHF. CDR3 bases: TGTGCCAGCAATATGGGACAGCAAAATCAGCCCCAGCATTTT. This chain uses TRBV6-6 with TRBJ1-5; 7 bases map to TRBD1. Germline CDR1 and CDR2: MNHNY and SVGAGI (reference sequence). V lost 7 bases and J lost 4; bases outside the gene matches: 7. This CDR3 region has 14 residues.

V and J are TRBV6-6 and TRBJ2-1; 8 bases match TRBD1. This CDR3 is built from 14 residues. Germline V gene lookup returns CDR1 MNHNY and CDR2 SVGAGI (reference sequence). V lost 2 bases, J lost 8 bases, and 5 bases stayed unmatched. The CDR3 DNA sequence: TGTGCCAGCAGTTACGGACAGGGATTAGATGAGCAGTTCTTC. This encodes CASSYGQGLDEQFF.

This chain links TRBV10-3 with TRBJ1-2; a weak D match, TRBD1 (5 bases). Between the trimmed V and J ends, which lost 3 bases and 6 bases, there was a span of 26 bases. The germline CDR1 and CDR2 sequences are ENHRY and SYGVKD. The CDR3 extends over 18 amino acids. CDR3 sequence: CAISEIAGTKVGVHGYTF. CDR3 nucleotides: TGTGCCATCAGTGAAATAGCCGGGACTAAAGTGGGTGTTCATGGCTACACCTTC.

The V call is TRBV6-5, the J call TRBJ2-7, with a possible D match to TRBD2 (5 bases). Germline CDR1 reads MNHEY; CDR2 reads SVGAGI. Trimming stripped 3 bases from V and 4 bases from J, with 13 bases between. There are 14 residues in the CDR3. DNA of the CDR3: TGTGCCAGCAGTTATGGTCTGGGCGGGTACGAGCAGTACTTC. This sequence encodes CASSYGLGGYEQYF.

The gene calls are TRBV19 and TRBJ2-1, with a weak D call TRBD2 (6 bases). This CDR3 is 19 amino acids long. V was cut by 7 bases and J by 0 bases, with 25 bases left in between. Germline V gives CDR1 LNHDA, CDR2 SQIVND (reference sequence). CDR3 sequence reads: CASTTNGWGDDSSYNEQFF. CDR3 nucleotide sequence: TGTGCCAGTACCACGAACGGGTGGGGGGATGATAGCTCCTACAATGAGCAGTTCTTC. The whole variable domain, filled in from reference TRBV19 and TRBJ2-1, reads DGGITQSPKYLFRKEGQNVTLSCEQNLNHDAMYWYRQDPGQGLRLIYYSQIVNDFQKGDIAEGYSVSREKKESFPLTVTSAQKNPTAFYLCASTTNGWGDDSSYNEQFFGPGTRLTVL.

The chain recombines TRBV5-8 with TRBJ2-3; D unresolved. Trimming left V 1 base short and J 4 bases short, with 4 bases between. This CDR3 comprises 12 residues. The V gene's germline CDR1 is SGHTS and CDR2 YDEGEE. This CDR3 is CASSLRADTQYF. DNA for the CDR3: TGTGCCAGCAGCTTGCGGGCAGATACGCAGTATTTT.

V and J are TRBV4-1 and TRBJ1-2; possibly TRBD1 for D (5 bases). CDR1 and CDR2 (germline): MGHRA, YSYEKL. Between the trimmed V and J ends, which lost 0 bases and 8 bases, there was a span of 19 bases. CDR3 length equals 16 residues. The CDR3 reads CASSQDLYGTLGGYTF. CDR3 DNA: TGCGCCAGCAGCCAAGACCTCTACGGGACTCTAGGAGGCTACACCTTC.

The CDR3 loop reads CASSPHTGSYSGNTIYF. In DNA, the CDR3 is TGTGCCAGCAGCCCCCATACGGGTTCCTACTCTGGAAACACCATATATTTT. The rearrangement uses TRBV5-4 and TRBJ1-3; D gene unclear. Trimming cost V 4 bases and J 0 bases, with 17 bases left between them. The CDR3 is 17 residues long. Germline CDR1 is SGHNT and CDR2 is YYREEE (reference sequence).

This chain joins TRBV10-3 and TRBJ2-2; 9 bases map to TRBD1. With 6 bases clipped from V and 6 bases from J, the junction kept 11 bases outside the gene matches. Per germline, CDR1 ENHRY and CDR2 SYGVKD. CDR3 length equals 16 residues. The CDR3 DNA is TGTGCCATCAGGCAGATGCGGACAGGGGATTCCGGGGAGCTGTTTTTT. Translated, it gives CAIRQMRTGDSGELFF.

This clone was seen once. The CDR3 sequence: CASRGTGGAYEQYF. CDR3 sequence (DNA): TGTGCCAGCAGGGGTACAGGGGGGGCCTACGAGCAGTACTTC. J is TRBJ2-7 and V is TRBV5-8, with D perhaps TRBD1 (8 bases). V lost 5 bases, J lost 2 bases, and 14 bases lay in between. The germline V gene encodes CDR1 SGHTS and CDR2 YDEGEE. This CDR3 spans 14 amino acids. Full variable domain (outside the CDR3, taken from reference TRBV5-8 and TRBJ2-7): EAGVTQSPTHLIKTRGQQATLRCSPISGHTSVYWYQQALGLGLQFLLWYDEGEERNRGNFPPRFSGRQFPNYSSELNVNALELEDSALYLCASRGTGGAYEQYFGPGTRLTVT.

This rearrangement joins TRBV5-1 to TRBJ1-1; TRBD1 agrees at 10 bases. The CDR3 runs 14 residues. Germline CDR1 reads SGHRS; CDR2 reads YFSETQ. V dropped 4 bases and J dropped 5; count of bases not matched to a gene: 5. CDR3: CASSREGQGTEAFF. CDR3 DNA: TGCGCCAGCAGCCGGGAGGGACAGGGGACTGAAGCTTTCTTT.

V usage is TRBV5-1 and J usage is TRBJ2-7; D possibly corresponds to TRBD1 (6 bases). Germline V CDR1 and CDR2: SGHRS, YFSETQ. The germline V and J ends were trimmed by 4 bases and 5 bases, with 13 bases remaining between them. The CDR3 is made up of 13 amino acids. CDR3 sequence (DNA): TGCGCCAGCAGCCGGGCAGGGGTCGACGAGCAGTACTTC. Its translation: CASSRAGVDEQYF.

This clone was seen more than once but under ten times. This sequence joins TRBV4-3 and TRBJ1-1; D gene unclear. This CDR3 has 13 residues. Germline values: CDR1 LGHNA, CDR2 YSLEER. V dropped 4 bases and J dropped 0 bases, with 6 bases sitting between them. CDR3 region: CASSLQMNTEAFF. The CDR3 coding sequence is TGCGCCAGCAGCCTACAAATGAACACTGAAGCTTTCTTT.

The V call is TRBV27, the J call TRBJ2-1; TRBD2 matches at 9 bases. There are 13 residues in the CDR3. CDR1 and CDR2 (germline): MNHEY, SMNVEV (reference sequence). Trimming took 3 bases from V and 11 from J; bases not matched to a gene: 5. The CDR3 region is CASSFSGSNKQFF. CDR3 coding DNA: TGTGCCAGCAGTTTTAGCGGGAGTAATAAGCAGTTCTTC.

The DNA of the CDR3 is TGTGCCAGCGCCACAGATCGAAACACCATATATTTT. This gives the protein CASATDRNTIYF. This chain uses TRBV7-9 with TRBJ1-3; D is ambiguous. The length of the CDR3 is 12 residues. Germline V gene data show CDR1 as SEHNR and CDR2 as FQNEAQ (reference sequence). V lost 8 bases, J lost 5 bases, and 10 bases lay in between.

The chain combines TRBV10-3 with TRBJ1-5, with D possibly matching TRBD1 (6 bases). The V gene's germline CDR1 is ENHRY and CDR2 SYGVKD. The CDR3 extends over 17 amino acids. The germline V and J ends were trimmed by 0 bases and 4 bases, with 16 bases remaining between them. CDR3 coding DNA: TGTGCCATCAGTGAGTCTCTGGGACACCAACTGAATCAGCCCCAGCATTTT. Translation: CAISESLGHQLNQPQHF.